This T cell receptor (beta chain) was captured by sequencing in a study of T-cell memory formation after mild COVID-19. Study-level background: Clusters were largely donor specific.

This clonotype was seen more than once but under ten times. Its antigen is unknown. Germline V lookup: CDR1 MDHEN, CDR2 SYDVKM. The CDR3 length is 14 residues. V lost 2 bases and J lost 0, with 8 bases in between. General study findings and limits: That cross-reactive memory joined was suggested by some responding clones appearing in pre-infection memory.

One entry per CDR3 protein results from TCRdb running MiXCR on the 5' RACE reads. The sample lists 300,000 to 350,000 distinct CDR3 sequences, 15% to 20% occurring once. The receptor was derived from a man aged 18 to 29 who had mild COVID-19 (a few samples of this study predate the infection). Cell type and time point are not known. Material for sequencing was PBMCs or a T cell subset sorted from them (not recorded which). V is TRBV28 and J is TRBJ2-7; D unresolved. The CDR3 DNA reads as TGTGCCAGCAGTTTAAGCCAACGCTCCTACGAGCAGTACGTC. It yields the protein CASSLSQRSYEQYV.